One sample yielded the 3 T cell receptor beta chains listed below, sequenced in a study of T cells in Graves' hyperthyroidism and ophthalmopathy. Amplification of TCR beta CDR3 regions used RNA as the template. Researchers ran a first-round RT-PCR on the TCR CDR3 using the HTBI primer set. In TCRdb, the multiplex PCR reads were re-called with MiXCR into one record per CDR3 protein. The table has approximately 430,000 distinct CDR3 sequences, 15% to 19% seen once; the top ten hold 13% to 15%. The sample consisted of blood. The receptors come from a woman between 18 and 29 years old with Graves' hyperthyroidism.

This clonotype was observed at least ten times. The chain carries TRBV15 and TRBJ2-5, with D tentatively TRBD1 (6 bases). The V gene lost 0 bases and the J gene lost 5 bases, with 10 bases spanning the gap. The CDR3 runs to 14 residues. Germline CDR1 reads LNHNV; CDR2 reads YYDKDF (reference sequence). The CDR3 region is CATSRDQGRETQYF. CDR3 nucleotide sequence: TGTGCCACCAGCAGAGATCAGGGGCGGGAGACCCAGTACTTC.

This clonotype occurred many times. This sequence joins TRBV28 and TRBJ1-6; 11 positions match TRBD1. This CDR3 is 18 amino acids long. Germline lookup yields CDR1 MDHEN and CDR2 SYDVKM. The trim removed 1 base at V and 9 bases at J, leaving 11 bases unmatched. The CDR3 DNA reads as TGTGCCAGCAGTTTATACTTCAGTTTTGGACAGGGGGCTTCACCCCTCCACTTT. This encodes CASSLYFSFGQGASPLHF. The entire variable domain, with the rest obtained from reference TRBV28 and TRBJ1-6, is as follows: DVKVTQSSRYLVKRTGEKVFLECVQDMDHENMFWYRQDPGLGLRLIYFSYDVKMKEKGDIPEGYSVSREKKERFSLILESASTNQTSMYLCASSLYFSFGQGASPLHFGNGTRLTVT.

This sequence joins TRBV6-2 or TRBV6-3 and TRBJ2-2; tentatively, D is TRBD1 or TRBD2 (6 bases each). Trimming removed 5 bases at V and 7 bases at J, with 17 bases between. The CDR3 consists of 15 residues. The germline gives CDR1 MNHEY, CDR2 SVGEGT. The CDR3 spells CASSRRGGLGGELFF. The CDR3 bases are TGTGCCAGCAGTCGACGAGGGGGGCTCGGCGGGGAGCTGTTTTTT.